Sequencing of this T cell receptor (beta chain) was carried out in a study of blood T cell repertoires in COVID-19. Study-wide context: The study drew acute and convalescent COVID-19 samples from the United States, Italy and Spain. T cells, B-cell-depleted T cells, or PBMCs supplied cDNA or gDNA.

Germline CDR1 SGHTA, CDR2 FQGNSA. The CDR3 extends over 13 amino acids. V lost 7 bases and J lost 14, with 18 bases in between. Original data processing: Using reference gene primer amplification, nucleated cell counts were estimated. TCRdb's copy holds only in-frame clones and misses some; the assay was immunoSEQ multiplex PCR. That table supplies the V and J calls and clone size; D and trimming were determined from the DNA. Seen here are some 70,000 clones, roughly 87% observed once, and the top ten hold approximately 7%. This clone is judged medium-sized. The source material was peripheral blood. The clonotype was recovered from a man aged 45-65 years with active COVID-19. V is TRBV7-2 and J is TRBJ1-6; D uncertain. The CDR3 protein is CASTSTAGMTLHF. In nucleotides, the CDR3 is TGTGCCAGCACTTCGACTGCCGGGATGACCCTCCACTTT. Drawing the rest from reference TRBV7-2 and TRBJ1-6, the complete variable domain is GAGVSQSPSNKVTEKGKDVELRCDPISGHTALYWYRQSLGQGLEFLIYFQGNSAPDKSGLPSDRFSAERTGGSVSTLTIQRTQQEDSAVYLCASTSTAGMTLHFGNGTRLTVT.